One sample yielded the 4 T cell receptor beta chains listed below, sequenced in a study of identical twins. TCRdb re-called the 5' RACE reads through MiXCR, storing one row per CDR3 protein. This sample has 450,000 or so distinct CDR3 sequences, with 24% found just once. This same sample was also taken into another study, of T cells expressing NK-cell markers.

The sequenced material came from CD4+ T cells sorted from blood. Receptors were obtained from a woman aged 18 to 35 in good health.

This clonotype was seen only a few times. This chain joins TRBV7-9 and TRBJ1-2; 8 positions agree with TRBD1. Germline trimming cut 6 bases from V and 7 bases from J; bases unmatched to any gene: 7. This CDR3 spans 13 amino acids. Per germline, CDR1 SEHNR and CDR2 FQNEAQ (reference sequence). The CDR3, as DNA: TGTGCCAGCAGTTTCCAGGGGGCTAGTGGCTACACCTTC. Encoded protein: CASSFQGASGYTF.

CDR3 DNA: TGTGCCAGCAGCCACGGACTTTCTAGCGGGACCGGGGAGCTGTTTTTT. As protein: CASSHGLSSGTGELFF. This chain connects TRBV5-6 to TRBJ2-2, with 8 bases lining up with TRBD2. V lost 4 bases to trimming and J lost 5 bases; unmatched junction nucleotides: 10. CDR3 size: 16 residues. Per germline, CDR1 SGHDT and CDR2 YYEEEE.

The chain uses TRBV30 and TRBJ2-3, with D unclear. Trimming took 0 bases from V and 4 from J, leaving 5 bases between them. In germline, CDR1 is GTSNPN, CDR2 SVGIG (reference sequence). CDR3 length: 12 residues. CDR3 amino acids: CAWSVLADTQYF. The CDR3 DNA reads as TGTGCCTGGAGTGTACTGGCAGATACGCAGTATTTT.

V is TRBV5-1 and J is TRBJ2-1; D gene unclear. Germline V gene sequence: CDR1 SGHRS, CDR2 YFSETQ. There are 16 residues in the CDR3. V gave up 0 bases and J gave up 6 bases, with 16 bases separating them. In nucleotides, the CDR3 is TGCGCCAGCAGCTTGGCCTTGTGGGATGGTGGCAATGAGCAGTTCTTC. Translating it yields CASSLALWDGGNEQFF.